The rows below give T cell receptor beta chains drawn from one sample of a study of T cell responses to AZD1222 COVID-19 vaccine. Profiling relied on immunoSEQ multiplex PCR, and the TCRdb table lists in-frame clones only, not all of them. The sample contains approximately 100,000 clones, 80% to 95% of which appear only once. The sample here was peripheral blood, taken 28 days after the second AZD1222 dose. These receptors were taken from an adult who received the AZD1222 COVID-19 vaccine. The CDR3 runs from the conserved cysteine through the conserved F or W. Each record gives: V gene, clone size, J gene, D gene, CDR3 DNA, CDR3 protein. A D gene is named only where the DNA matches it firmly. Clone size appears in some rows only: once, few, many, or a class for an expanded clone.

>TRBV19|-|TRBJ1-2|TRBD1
TGTGCCAGTAGTGTGGGACAGGGGGCGTTCAGTGGCTACACCTTC
CASSVGQGAFSGYTF
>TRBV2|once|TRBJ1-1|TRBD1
TGTGCCAGCAGCCTGACAGGGGGTGAAGCTTTCTTT
CASSLTGGEAFF
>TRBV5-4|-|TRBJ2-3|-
TGTGCCAGCAGCTTACCGGGCCTCAAAAAAGATACGCAGTATTTT
CASSLPGLKKDTQYF
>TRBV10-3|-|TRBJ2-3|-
TGTGCCACCAAGGGGGGGGCAGCAGATACGCAGTATTTT
CATKGGAADTQYF
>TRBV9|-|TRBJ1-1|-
TGTGCCAGCAGCTCAATAGGGAGCGAAGCTTTCTTT
CASSSIGSEAFF
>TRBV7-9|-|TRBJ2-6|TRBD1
TGTGCCAGCAGCCCCGTTGCTGGCAGGGGGCGACCTGGGGCCAACGTCCTGACTTTC
CASSPVAGRGRPGANVLTF
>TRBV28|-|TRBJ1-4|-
TGTGCCAGCAGTCCCTTCGGTGAAAAACTGTTTTTT
CASSPFGEKLFF
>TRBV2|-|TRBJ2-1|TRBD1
TGTGCCAGCAAGAGAAATACCCAGGGGGACAATGAGCAGTTCTTC
CASKRNTQGDNEQFF
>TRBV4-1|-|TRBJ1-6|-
TGCGCCAGCAGCCAAGGGAATTCACCCCTCCACTTT
CASSQGNSPLHF
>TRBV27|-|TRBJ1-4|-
TGTGCCAGCGGGGAGCCGGGACATTTTGAAGAAAAACTGTTTTTT
CASGEPGHFEEKLFF
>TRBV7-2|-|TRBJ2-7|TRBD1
TGTGCCAGCAGCTTAGGAGGGGGCCTTGGGTACGAGCAGTACTTC
CASSLGGGLGYEQYF
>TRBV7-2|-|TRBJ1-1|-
TGTGCCAGTTGGTTGGGGGTGAACACTGAAGCTTTCTTT
CASWLGVNTEAFF
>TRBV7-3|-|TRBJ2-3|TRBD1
TGTGCCAGCAGCCTCGCCGGGACAGGCGTCCTGAACGCAGATACGCAGTATTTT
CASSLAGTGVLNADTQYF
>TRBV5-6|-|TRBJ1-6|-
TGTGCCAGCAGCCCCGTCGGGAGCCTCAATTCACCCCTCCACTTT
CASSPVGSLNSPLHF
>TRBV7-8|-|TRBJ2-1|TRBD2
TGTGCCAGCAGCTCAGGCGGCGAGTTGAGACTAGCGGGGAAGAATGAGCAGTTCTTC
CASSSGGELRLAGKNEQFF
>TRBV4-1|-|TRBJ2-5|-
TGCGCCAGCAGCCAGGGCAGGGATGAGACCCAGTACTTC
CASSQGRDETQYF
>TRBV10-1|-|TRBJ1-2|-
TGCGCCAGCAGAAAGGCGATGCGCCTAGCCGATTCTAACTATGGCTACACCTTC
CASRKAMRLADSNYGYTF
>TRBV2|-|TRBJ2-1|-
TGTGCCAGCAGGGGCGGAACTTACAATGAGCAGTTCTTC
CASRGGTYNEQFF
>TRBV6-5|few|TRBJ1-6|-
TGTGCCAGCAGTTACTCTGGTAACTCCTATAATTCACCCCTCCACTTT
CASSYSGNSYNSPLHF
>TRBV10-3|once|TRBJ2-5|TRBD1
TGTGCCATCAGCCAGACAGGGGGCGAGGAGACCCAGTACTTC
CAISQTGGEETQYF
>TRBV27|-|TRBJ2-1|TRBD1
TGTGCCAGCAGGACAGGGGCTACCAATGAGCAGTTCTTC
CASRTGATNEQFF
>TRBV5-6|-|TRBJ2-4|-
TGTGCCAGCAGCTTGTGGGGGCCGAACATTCAGTACTTC
CASSLWGPNIQYF
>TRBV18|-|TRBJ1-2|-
TGTGCCAGCTCACCATCGTCCGGGACATCAAACGGCTACACCTTC
CASSPSSGTSNGYTF
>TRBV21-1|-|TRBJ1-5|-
TGTGCCAGCAGCAAAGAGGGGGGGAACAATCAGCCCCAGCATTTT
CASSKEGGNNQPQHF
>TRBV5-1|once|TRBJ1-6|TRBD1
TGCGCCAGCAGACGTACTCCGGGACAGGGGAATTCACCCCTCCACTTT
CASRRTPGQGNSPLHF
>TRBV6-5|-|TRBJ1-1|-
TGTGCCAGCAGTTACTCGACAGACCCGAACACTGAAGCTTTCTTT
CASSYSTDPNTEAFF
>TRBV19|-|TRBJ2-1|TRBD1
TGTGCCAGTAGTATCTACCCACAGGGGGTCGAATACAATGAGCAGTTCTTC
CASSIYPQGVEYNEQFF
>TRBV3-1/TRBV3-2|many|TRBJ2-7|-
TGTGCCAGCAGCCAAGATCTTCGGGTTTTCCCTTTCTCCTACGAGCAGTACTTC
CASSQDLRVFPFSYEQYF
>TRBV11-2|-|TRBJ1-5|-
TGTGCCAGCAGGAAAGACAACCTCCGCAATCAGCCCCAGCATTTT
CASRKDNLRNQPQHF
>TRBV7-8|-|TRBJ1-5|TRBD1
TGTGCCAGCAGCATGGACAGGGGCGGCAATCAGCCCCAGCATTTT
CASSMDRGGNQPQHF
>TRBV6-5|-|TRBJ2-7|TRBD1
TGTGCCAGCAGTTACTCGTACACAGGGGCCTCCTACGAGCAGTACTTC
CASSYSYTGASYEQYF
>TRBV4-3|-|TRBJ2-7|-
TGCGCCAGCAGCCAAGATCTATCCCTTGGCTCCCCCTACGAGCAGTACTTC
CASSQDLSLGSPYEQYF
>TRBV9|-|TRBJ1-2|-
TGTGCCAGCAGCGGGACCCTTAGTGGCTACACCTTC
CASSGTLSGYTF
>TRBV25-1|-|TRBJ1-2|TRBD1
TGTGCCAGCAGTGATACAGGGGAGGGCTATGGCTACACCTTC
CASSDTGEGYGYTF
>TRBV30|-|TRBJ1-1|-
TGTGCCTACGTAATGGCGGCGATGATGAACACTGAAGCTTTCTTT
CAYVMAAMMNTEAFF
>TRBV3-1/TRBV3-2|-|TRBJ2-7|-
TGTGCCAGCAGCCAATCCCCAGGACAGTACTACGAGCAGTACTTC
CASSQSPGQYYEQYF
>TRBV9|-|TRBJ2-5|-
TGTGCCAGCAGCGCTGAGGGGGGTGGAGAGACCCAGTACTTC
CASSAEGGGETQYF
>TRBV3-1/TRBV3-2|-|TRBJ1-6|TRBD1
TGTGCCAGCAGCCAAGTATTTAGCCGGGACAGGGGGCTTAATTCACCCCTCCACTTT
CASSQVFSRDRGLNSPLHF
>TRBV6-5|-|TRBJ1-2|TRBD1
TGTGCCAGCAGGGCCGGGACAGGGCCTAACTATGGCTACACCTTC
CASRAGTGPNYGYTF
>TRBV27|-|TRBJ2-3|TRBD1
TGTGCCAGCAGTTTCCCCGGGACAGGGTCCTCAGATACGCAGTATTTT
CASSFPGTGSSDTQYF
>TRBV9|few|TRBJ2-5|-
TGTGCCAGCAGCGAGACAGTCCTCCAAGAGACCCAGTACTTC
CASSETVLQETQYF
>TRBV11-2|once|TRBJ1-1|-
TGTGCCAGCAGCGATATCGTTGAGGCTGACACTGAAGCTTTCTTT
CASSDIVEADTEAFF
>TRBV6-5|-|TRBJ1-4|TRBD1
TGTGCCAGCAGTTACTCCGGGACAGGGTTCTATGAAAAACTGTTTTTT
CASSYSGTGFYEKLFF
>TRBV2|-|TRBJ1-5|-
TGTGCCAGCAGTAAGGAATATAGCAATCAGCCCCAGCATTTT
CASSKEYSNQPQHF
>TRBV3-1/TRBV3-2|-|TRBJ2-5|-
TGTGCCAGCAGCCAAGGGCGCTCAATGGTGACCCAGTACTTC
CASSQGRSMVTQYF
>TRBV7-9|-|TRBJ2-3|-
TGTGCCAGCAGCCCCGGGGGAAACTCAGATACGCAGTATTTT
CASSPGGNSDTQYF
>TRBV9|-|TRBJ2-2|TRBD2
TGTGCCAGCAGCCTAGGACTAGCGGGGCTCACCGGGGAGCTGTTTTTT
CASSLGLAGLTGELFF
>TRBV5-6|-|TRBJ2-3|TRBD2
TGTGCCAGCAGCTTCGGACTAGCGGGGGATACGCAGTATTTT
CASSFGLAGDTQYF
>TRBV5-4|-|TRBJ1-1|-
TGTGCCAGCAGCTTGACTGGGGGTTCGACAGCTTTCTTT
CASSLTGGSTAFF
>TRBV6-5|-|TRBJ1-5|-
TGTGCCAGCAATCGTCAGGGAGGAGGCAATCAGCCCCAGCATTTT
CASNRQGGGNQPQHF
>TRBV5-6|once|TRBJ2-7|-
TGTGCCAGCAGCCCGGACGGGACAATGCAGTACTTC
CASSPDGTMQYF
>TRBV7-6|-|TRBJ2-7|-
TGTGCCAGCAGCTTAGTGTTAGGACAGACCTACGAGCAGTACTTC
CASSLVLGQTYEQYF
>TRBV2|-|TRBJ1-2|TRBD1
TGTGCCACCAAGCAGGGACAGGCCTTTATTTACACCTTC
CATKQGQAFIYTF
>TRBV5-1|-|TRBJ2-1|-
TGCGCCAGCAGCTTGGGGCAGGCCACGGCGGGTGAGCAGTTCTTC
CASSLGQATAGEQFF
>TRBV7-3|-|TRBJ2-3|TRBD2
TGTGCCAGCAGCCAAAAAGCGGGGGGAACTAGCACAGATACGCAGTATTTT
CASSQKAGGTSTDTQYF
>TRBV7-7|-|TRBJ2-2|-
TGTGCTAGCAGCCCGGGACGTCAGAACACCGGGGAGCTGTTTTTT
CASSPGRQNTGELFF
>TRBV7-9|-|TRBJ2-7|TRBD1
TGTGCCAGCAGCACGACAGGGGGCCGATTACACGAGCAGTACTTC
CASSTTGGRLHEQYF
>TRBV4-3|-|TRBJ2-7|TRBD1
TGCGCCAGCAGCCAGCGCCGGGACAGAAACTCCTACGAGCAGTACTTC
CASSQRRDRNSYEQYF
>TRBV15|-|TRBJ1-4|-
TGTGCCACCAGACGGGGGCCCGCGGAAAAACTGTTTTTT
CATRRGPAEKLFF